A single sample gave rise to the 25 T cell receptor beta chains below, sequenced in a study of blood T cell repertoires in COVID-19. TCRdb keeps only in-frame clones here, not all; method: immunoSEQ multiplex PCR. The table lists hundreds of thousands of clones, about 88% of them singletons. The sample comprised peripheral blood. Receptors were obtained from a man between 65 and 80 years old with acute or convalescent COVID-19.

Here the CDR3 reads CASSTGGYNSPLHF. CDR3 sequence (DNA): TGTGCCAGCAGCACAGGGGGCTATAATTCACCCCTCCACTTT. This chain links TRBV28 with TRBJ1-6; the match to TRBD1 covers 8 bases. The CDR3 totals 14 residues. V gave up 6 bases and J gave up 3 bases; unmatched junction bases: 1. From germline, CDR1 is MDHEN and CDR2 SYDVKM. The whole variable domain, filled in from reference TRBV28 and TRBJ1-6, reads DVKVTQSSRYLVKRTGEKVFLECVQDMDHENMFWYRQDPGLGLRLIYFSYDVKMKEKGDIPEGYSVSREKKERFSLILESASTNQTSMYLCASSTGGYNSPLHFGNGTRLTVT.

This clone was observed a few times. The chain links TRBV29-1 to TRBJ1-5; D uncertain. V was pared by 4 bases and J by 0 bases, with 7 bases between. Germline V lookup: CDR1 SQVTM, CDR2 ANQGSEA. The CDR3 has 13 amino acids. This CDR3 reads CSVVTNSNQPQHF. The CDR3, as DNA: TGCAGCGTTGTGACAAATAGCAATCAGCCCCAGCATTTT.

V and J are TRBV5-1 and TRBJ2-1; 7 nucleotides line up with TRBD2. CDR3 length: 16 residues. V lost 4 bases to trimming and J lost 2 bases; unmatched junction nucleotides: 9. The germline gives CDR1 SGHRS, CDR2 YFSETQ. The CDR3 sequence is CASSPGSGYPYNEQFF. DNA for the CDR3: TGCGCCAGCAGCCCCGGTAGCGGGTATCCCTACAATGAGCAGTTCTTC.

V is TRBV28 and J is TRBJ1-2; weak D call: TRBD1 (5 bases). V was clipped by 6 bases and J by 5 bases, with 13 bases between them. Germline V gene sequence: CDR1 MDHEN, CDR2 SYDVKM. The CDR3 extends over 13 amino acids. The CDR3 DNA sequence: TGTGCCAGCAGATCTGACAGCGGGTATGGCTACACCTTC. It codes for CASRSDSGYGYTF.

The J gene is TRBJ1-5, the V gene TRBV7-2; TRBD1 matches at 10 bases. Germline V lookup: CDR1 SGHTA, CDR2 FQGNSA. The CDR3 is made up of 17 amino acids. Trimming at V came to 5 bases and at J to 4 bases, leaving 11 bases not matched to a gene. The CDR3 nucleotides read TGTGCCAGCAGCCCCCATGTGAGGACAGGGGGAAATCAGCCCCAGCATTTT. It specifies CASSPHVRTGGNQPQHF.

The chain uses TRBV6-6 and TRBJ1-4; D not certain. Trimming stripped 8 bases from V and 6 bases from J, with 16 bases between. CDR3 size: 14 residues. Germline values: CDR1 MNHNY, CDR2 SVGAGI (reference sequence). The CDR3 DNA sequence: TGTGCCAGCTCCTGGGCAGCCTGGCATGAAAAACTGTTTTTT. It encodes CASSWAAWHEKLFF.

The chain joins TRBV28 to TRBJ1-6, with 7 positions matching TRBD1. Germline lookup yields CDR1 MDHEN and CDR2 SYDVKM. J gave up 9 bases and V 5 bases, and 7 bases lay outside the gene matches. The CDR3 extends over 14 amino acids. The CDR3 nucleotides read TGTGCCAGCAGTCCAACCCACAGGGGTTCACCCCTCCACTTT. Protein sequence: CASSPTHRGSPLHF.

V gene TRBV7-8 combines with J gene TRBJ2-2, with TRBD1 as a possible D gene (6 bases). Trimming stripped 8 bases from V and 3 bases from J, with 13 bases between. CDR1 is SGHVS, CDR2 FQNEAQ, per germline. The CDR3 covers 14 residues. CDR3 sequence reads: CASGLGAYTGELFF. The CDR3 bases are TGTGCCAGCGGCCTGGGGGCCTACACCGGGGAGCTGTTTTTT.

The genes are TRBV5-1 and TRBJ2-3; 13 bases are shared with TRBD2. Germline CDR1 SGHRS, CDR2 YFSETQ. The CDR3 runs to 16 residues. V was pared by 4 bases and J by 2 bases, with 4 bases of the junction left unmatched. CDR3 in amino acids: CASSRLAGGVTDTQYF. The CDR3 nucleotides read TGCGCCAGCAGCCGACTAGCGGGAGGCGTCACAGATACGCAGTATTTT.

The V gene is TRBV27, the J gene TRBJ2-7, with 8 nucleotides matching TRBD2. CDR1 is MNHEY and CDR2 is SMNVEV in the germline V gene (reference sequence). With 1 base clipped from V and 4 bases from J, the junction kept 9 bases outside the gene matches. The CDR3 runs 16 residues. CDR3 loop: CASSLFGLAGSYEQYF. CDR3 nucleotide sequence: TGTGCCAGCAGTTTATTCGGCTTAGCGGGGTCTTACGAGCAGTACTTC.

J is TRBJ1-1 and V is TRBV10-2; TRBD1 matches at 7 bases. Trimming took 0 bases from V and 0 from J; bases not matched to a gene: 4. CDR3 length: 16 residues. Germline values: CDR1 WSHSY, CDR2 SAAADI. CDR3 nucleotides: TGCGCCAGCAGTGAGTCGGGACAGCTATTGAACACTGAAGCTTTCTTT. Translation gives CASSESGQLLNTEAFF.

This rearrangement joins TRBV5-1 to TRBJ1-6; D is uncertain. Per the germline V gene, CDR1 is SGHRS and CDR2 is YFSETQ. Deletions cut 0 bases from V and 9 bases from J, with 4 bases between. This CDR3 has 12 amino acids. CDR3 region: CASSLDGSPLHF. The CDR3 coding sequence is TGCGCCAGCAGCTTGGACGGTTCACCCCTCCACTTT.

This clone was detected once. The chain employs TRBV5-4 and TRBJ1-2; 11 bases agree with TRBD1. Trimming cost V 4 bases and J 6 bases; bases outside gene matches: 8. Germline V gives CDR1 SGHNT, CDR2 YYREEE (reference sequence). The CDR3 loop spans 15 amino acids. CDR3 in amino acids: CASSMKDRGRDGYTF. Written as DNA, the CDR3 is TGTGCCAGCAGCATGAAGGACAGGGGGCGCGATGGCTACACCTTC.

This chain links TRBV9 with TRBJ2-1, with 11 bases fitting TRBD2. Trimming took 2 bases from V and 5 from J; bases not matched to a gene: 12. The germline CDR1 and CDR2 sequences are SGDLS and YYNGEE. This CDR3 has 18 residues. CDR3 region: CASSVYARSGRANNEQFF. The CDR3 coding sequence is TGTGCCAGCAGCGTCTACGCCCGTAGCGGGAGGGCTAACAATGAGCAGTTCTTC.

V gene TRBV28 combines with J gene TRBJ2-7; D unclear. The CDR3 contains 13 residues. Germline CDR1 is MDHEN and CDR2 is SYDVKM. The V end was cut by 5 bases, the J end by 2 bases, with 10 bases between. The CDR3 spells CASSRSPTYEQYF. CDR3 sequence (DNA): TGTGCCAGCAGTAGGAGCCCTACCTACGAGCAGTACTTC.

V and J are TRBV4-1 and TRBJ1-4; D is unresolved. The CDR3 extends over 16 amino acids. Germline values: CDR1 MGHRA, CDR2 YSYEKL. V was cut by 1 base and J by 4 bases, with 13 bases left in between. The CDR3 reads CASSQGPPGYNEKLFF. CDR3 DNA: TGCGCCAGCAGCCAAGGACCCCCAGGCTATAATGAAAAACTGTTTTTT.

The genes are TRBV4-2 and TRBJ1-2; 7 bases are a match to TRBD1. Germline CDR1 is LGHNA and CDR2 is YNFKEQ. The length of the CDR3 is 15 residues. V lost 6 bases and J lost 1; bases outside the gene matches: 8. DNA for the CDR3: TGTGCCAGCAGAGGGGACAGCACCTTTAACTATGGCTACACCTTC. Protein: CASRGDSTFNYGYTF.

This chain uses TRBV6-6 with TRBJ1-4; TRBD1 is a possible D gene (6 bases). The CDR3 totals 13 residues. Germline loops: CDR1 MNHNY, CDR2 SVGAGI (reference sequence). Trimming removed 11 bases from V and 7 bases from J, with 17 bases in between. The chain's CDR3 is CAGGYRDGEKLFF. For the CDR3, the DNA is TGTGCCGGCGGCTACAGGGATGGTGAAAAACTGTTTTTT.

V usage is TRBV7-2 and J usage is TRBJ2-3, with a possible D match to TRBD2 (6 bases). V lost 5 bases, J lost 0 bases, and 12 bases lay in between. Germline assignment: CDR1 SGHTA and CDR2 FQGNSA. There are 15 residues in the CDR3. CDR3 sequence reads: CASSPASVSTDTQYF. The DNA for the CDR3 is TGTGCCAGCAGCCCGGCTAGCGTTAGCACAGATACGCAGTATTTT.

The chain recombines TRBV7-8 with TRBJ1-6; the match to TRBD1 covers 8 bases. The ends lost 3 bases at V and 7 bases at J; junction bases unmatched: 5. The CDR3 runs to 15 residues. Per the germline V gene, CDR1 is SGHVS and CDR2 is FQNEAQ. The CDR3 sequence is CASSFPGGQNSPLHF. The DNA for the CDR3 is TGTGCCAGCAGCTTCCCAGGGGGCCAGAATTCACCCCTCCACTTT.

V gene TRBV29-1 combines with J gene TRBJ2-3; 7 positions match TRBD2. The CDR3 extends over 15 amino acids. Germline trimming cut 6 bases from V and 5 bases from J; bases unmatched to any gene: 14. The germline V gene has CDR1 SQVTM and CDR2 ANQGSEA. Here the CDR3 reads CSVSGWGRAEDTQYF. Here the CDR3 DNA reads TGCAGCGTCTCGGGGTGGGGGAGGGCTGAAGATACGCAGTATTTT.

The chain links TRBV7-2 to TRBJ1-1; D ambiguous. This CDR3 has 14 amino acids. Germline lookup yields CDR1 SGHTA and CDR2 FQGNSA. The V gene lost 5 bases and the J gene lost 7 bases, with 17 bases spanning the gap. The CDR3 DNA sequence: TGTGCCAGCAGCCCACAGAACCGACGGAATGAAGCTTTCTTT. It translates to CASSPQNRRNEAFF.

J is TRBJ1-2 and V is TRBV5-4; 7 positions match TRBD1. This CDR3 region has 13 residues. Germline V lookup: CDR1 SGHNT, CDR2 YYREEE (reference sequence). V lost 4 bases to trimming and J lost 6 bases; unmatched junction nucleotides: 6. CDR3 DNA sequence: TGTGCCAGCAGCCGACAGGGCGAAGATGGCTACACCTTC. This translates into CASSRQGEDGYTF.

The V gene is TRBV3-1 (or the pseudogene TRBV3-2), the J gene TRBJ1-1; the D gene is possibly TRBD1 (6 bases). Per germline, CDR1 LGHDT and CDR2 YNNKEL (reference sequence). CDR3 length: 14 residues. Trimming cost V 4 bases and J 6 bases, with 15 bases left between them. Here the CDR3 reads CASSLEGGKAEAFF. In DNA, the CDR3 is TGTGCCAGCAGCCTTGAGGGGGGGAAGGCTGAAGCTTTCTTT.

A single count supports this clone. The chain employs TRBV28 and TRBJ2-2; TRBD1 might be the D (5 bases). Trimming left V 6 bases short and J 6 bases short, with 11 bases between. The CDR3 covers 13 residues. Germline V gene data show CDR1 as MDHEN and CDR2 as SYDVKM. The CDR3 loop reads CASSPRVPGELFF. The CDR3 DNA reads TGTGCCAGCAGCCCCAGGGTTCCCGGGGAGCTGTTTTTT.